The 22 T cell receptor beta chains given below trace back to one sample, sequenced in a study of response to subunit inactivated influenza vaccine. From the RT-PCR reads, TCRdb called clonotypes with MiXCR, one entry per CDR3 protein. Seen here are just under 250,000 distinct CDR3 sequences, less than 15% observed once, and the top ten hold approximately 8.3%. The specimen comprised non-naive T cells sorted from PBMCs, sampled approximately 15 days before vaccination. These TCRs come from a man aged 50 to 59 who received an inactivated influenza vaccine.

This clonotype was observed many times. The V call is TRBV7-8, the J call TRBJ1-1; 12 bases map to TRBD1. The germline gives CDR1 SGHVS, CDR2 FQNEAQ. Trimming took 6 bases from V and 4 from J; bases not matched to a gene: 6. The CDR3 runs 15 residues. The CDR3 region is CASSPGQGAFTEAFF. The CDR3 nucleotides read TGTGCCAGCAGTCCGGGACAGGGGGCTTTCACTGAAGCTTTCTTT.

This clonotype was detected only a few times. The chain uses TRBV29-1 and TRBJ1-4; 7 bases are a match to TRBD1. The CDR3 totals 14 residues. Germline lookup yields CDR1 SQVTM and CDR2 ANQGSEA. V was pared by 3 bases and J by 5 bases, with 6 bases of the junction left unmatched. The CDR3 loop is CSVEIGRGNEKLFF. In DNA form, the CDR3 reads TGCAGCGTTGAGATCGGCAGGGGGAATGAAAAACTGTTTTTT. Variable domain in full (rest from reference TRBV29-1 and TRBJ1-4): SAVISQKPSRDICQRGTSLTIQCQVDSQVTMMFWYRQQPGQSLTLIATANQGSEATYESGFVIDKFPISRPNLTFSTLTVSNMSPEDSSIYLCSVEIGRGNEKLFFGSGTQLSVL.

This clonotype was counted many times. In DNA, the CDR3 is TGTGCCAGCAGCTCACTAGCGGGAGGCAATACGGAGACCCAGTACTTC. Its protein is CASSSLAGGNTETQYF. The rearrangement joins TRBV7-2 to TRBJ2-5; 12 bases map to TRBD2. J gave up 5 bases and V 4 bases, and 8 bases lay outside the gene matches. CDR3 size: 16 residues. Germline V gene sequence: CDR1 SGHTA, CDR2 FQGNSA.

This clonotype was picked up a small number of times. This chain uses TRBV20-1 with TRBJ1-4, with 7 bases matching TRBD1. Germline V gene sequence: CDR1 DFQATT, CDR2 SNEGSKA (reference sequence). This CDR3 is 13 amino acids long. V dropped 6 bases and J dropped 12; count of bases not matched to a gene: 13. CDR3 in amino acids: CSARQGGVGELFF. DNA of the CDR3: TGCAGTGCAAGACAGGGAGGCGTCGGGGAACTGTTTTTT.

Many counts were recorded for this clonotype. J is TRBJ1-2 and V is TRBV4-2; no clear D. This CDR3 comprises 13 residues. V lost 0 bases to trimming and J lost 4 bases, with 6 bases between them. The germline V gene has CDR1 LGHNA and CDR2 YNFKEQ. The CDR3 nucleotides read TGTGCCAGCAGCCAAGATTACATCTATGGCTACACCTTC. This translates into CASSQDYIYGYTF.

The J gene is TRBJ2-5, the V gene TRBV20-1; 9 bases line up with TRBD2. From germline, CDR1 is DFQATT and CDR2 SNEGSKA (reference sequence). V lost 4 bases to trimming and J lost 2 bases; unmatched junction nucleotides: 5. The CDR3 sequence is 14 residues long. Here the CDR3 DNA reads TGCAGTGCTACTATAGCGGGAGTGCAAGAGACCCAGTACTTC. Amino acids: CSATIAGVQETQYF.

This clonotype was detected a few times. This chain links TRBV29-1 with TRBJ1-2; no clear D gene. V was trimmed by 3 bases and J by 0 bases, leaving 11 bases between them. CDR3 size: 14 residues. The V gene's germline CDR1 is SQVTM and CDR2 ANQGSEA. The DNA for the CDR3 is TGCAGCGTTGATCGGGCGGTGACTAACTATGGCTACACCTTC. As protein: CSVDRAVTNYGYTF.

This clonotype was detected a few times. The chain employs TRBV12-3 or TRBV12-4 and TRBJ2-1; D is undetermined. Between the trimmed V and J ends, which lost 4 bases and 0 bases, there was a span of 10 bases. This CDR3 region has 15 residues. CDR3 in amino acids: CASSSRAISYNEQFF. The CDR3 DNA reads as TGTGCCAGCAGTTCCAGAGCTATCTCCTACAATGAGCAGTTCTTC.

The CDR3 reads CASSLDGISGANVLTF. For the CDR3, the DNA is TGCGCCAGCAGCTTGGACGGGATATCTGGGGCCAACGTCCTGACTTTC. This sequence joins TRBV5-1 and TRBJ2-6; D may be TRBD2 (5 bases). Germline V lookup: CDR1 SGHRS, CDR2 YFSETQ. This CDR3 spans 16 amino acids. Trimming took 0 bases from V and 1 from J, leaving 8 bases between them.

This chain links TRBV5-4 with TRBJ2-2; D perhaps matches TRBD2 (6 bases). Germline CDR1 and CDR2: SGHNT and YYREEE (reference sequence). This CDR3 comprises 13 residues. The V and J ends lost 9 bases and 6 bases respectively, with 15 bases between them. The DNA for the CDR3 is TGTGCCACCGCCGGGAGCTGGGCCGGGGAGCTGTTTTTT. Amino acids: CATAGSWAGELFF.

In its sample, this clonotype was seen many times. This chain joins TRBV4-3 and TRBJ1-6; 8 positions match TRBD1. Unmatched junction bases numbered 6, after V lost 4 bases and J lost 7 bases. The CDR3 is 15 residues long. The germline V gene encodes CDR1 LGHNA and CDR2 YSLEER. CDR3 region: CASSLRTGYNSPLHF. CDR3 coding DNA: TGCGCCAGCAGCCTCCGGACAGGGTACAATTCACCCCTCCACTTT.

This sequence joins TRBV6-2 or TRBV6-3 and TRBJ2-7, with 10 bases lining up with TRBD1. The CDR3 is made up of 14 amino acids. The V gene end was trimmed by 7 bases and the J gene end by 6 bases; junction bases not matched to a gene: 9. CDR1 MNHEY and CDR2 SVGEGT come from the germline V gene. The CDR3 is CASMRQGALGEQYF. For the CDR3, the DNA is TGTGCCAGCATGAGACAGGGGGCGCTTGGCGAGCAGTACTTC.

The chain employs TRBV20-1 and TRBJ1-6; D gene uncertain. The V gene lost 5 bases and the J gene lost 0 bases, with 14 bases spanning the gap. CDR1 and CDR2 (germline): DFQATT, SNEGSKA (reference sequence). The CDR3 sequence is 16 residues long. CDR3 region: CSAPGRSSSYNSPLHF. The CDR3 DNA reads TGCAGTGCTCCAGGACGGTCTAGCTCCTATAATTCACCCCTCCACTTT.

This clonotype showed up many times. This chain uses TRBV6-6 with TRBJ1-5; 8 bases map to TRBD1. Per the germline V gene, CDR1 is MNHNY and CDR2 is SVGAGI (reference sequence). V gave up 7 bases and J gave up 5 bases; unmatched junction bases: 4. The length of the CDR3 is 13 residues. The CDR3 nucleotides are TGTGCCAGCACAAACAGGGGGGATCAGCCCCAGCATTTT. This translates into CASTNRGDQPQHF.

This clonotype was observed many times. The chain has TRBV30 and TRBJ2-2; 10 positions agree with TRBD1. The CDR3 is 12 amino acids. Trimming took 7 bases from V and 7 from J; bases not matched to a gene: 3. The germline CDR1 and CDR2 sequences are GTSNPN and SVGIG (reference sequence). Written as DNA, the CDR3 is TGTGCCTCGGGGACAGGGGTCGGGGAGCTGTTTTTT. Amino acids: CASGTGVGELFF.

The rearrangement joins TRBV28 to TRBJ2-5; possibly TRBD1 for D (5 bases). CDR1 and CDR2 (germline): MDHEN, SYDVKM. V was shortened by 1 base and J by 5 bases, with 11 bases between the two germline ends. This CDR3 region has 14 residues. CDR3 DNA: TGTGCCAGCAGTTTATCAGGGTTTCAGGAGACCCAGTACTTC. This codes for CASSLSGFQETQYF.

A word on this clonotype: A read error may be the cause here, since a much bigger clone is one base away. The chain couples TRBV20-1 to TRBJ2-5, with a tentative D call TRBD2 (6 bases). Germline values: CDR1 DFQATT, CDR2 SNEGSKA (reference sequence). The length of the CDR3 is 15 residues. Trimming pared 3 bases from V and 1 base from J, leaving 15 bases between. The chain's CDR3 is CSASITGRGQETQYF. The CDR3 DNA reads as TGCAGTGCTAGTATTACCGGGAGAGGCCAAGAGACCCAGTACTTC.

The V gene is TRBV3-1, the J gene TRBJ2-1; 7 bases agree with TRBD2. The ends lost 7 bases at V and 3 bases at J; junction bases unmatched: 12. Per the germline V gene, CDR1 is LGHDT and CDR2 is YNNKEL (reference sequence). The length of the CDR3 is 16 residues. The CDR3, as DNA: TGTGCCAGCACCCCGGGGGGAGGGAGTCACTACAATGAGCAGTTCTTC. Amino acid sequence: CASTPGGGSHYNEQFF.

This clonotype was seen a handful of times. The rearrangement joins TRBV2 to TRBJ1-5, with D tentatively TRBD1 (6 bases). The germline gives CDR1 SNHLY, CDR2 FYNNEI. V dropped 5 bases and J dropped 0 bases, with 11 bases sitting between them. The CDR3 consists of 15 residues. The CDR3 DNA reads as TGTGCCAGCAGTCAGGACAGATATAGCAATCAGCCCCAGCATTTT. It translates to CASSQDRYSNQPQHF.

This clonotype was counted ten times or more. This chain connects TRBV4-2 to TRBJ2-1, with 8 bases that match TRBD2. CDR1 and CDR2 (germline): LGHNA, YNFKEQ. The CDR3 consists of 16 residues. V shed 1 base and J 0 bases; nucleotides not matched to a gene: 2. The chain's CDR3 is CASSQAGGSSYNEQFF. CDR3 DNA: TGTGCCAGCAGCCAAGCGGGGGGGAGCTCCTACAATGAGCAGTTCTTC.

This chain links TRBV11-2 with TRBJ1-5, with unresolved D. Trimming cost V 1 base and J 7 bases, with 8 bases left between them. This CDR3 contains 13 residues. Germline assignment: CDR1 SGHAT and CDR2 FQNNGV. The CDR3 region is CASSLVGSQPQHF. CDR3 sequence (DNA): TGTGCCAGCAGCTTAGTGGGGTCCCAGCCCCAGCATTTT.

The CDR3 nucleotides are TGTGCCAGCAGTTCGTTTTTAGTGGAATCGCAGTATTTT. Translation: CASSSFLVESQYF. This chain joins TRBV6-6 and TRBJ2-3, with D unclear. The germline CDR1 and CDR2 sequences are MNHNY and SVGAGI (reference sequence). The length of the CDR3 is 13 residues. The V and J ends lost 4 bases and 10 bases respectively, with 15 bases between them.